The 10 T cell receptor beta chains listed next were all sequenced from one sample in a study of blood T cell repertoires in COVID-19. Sequencing used immunoSEQ multiplex PCR; TCRdb keeps in-frame clones, though not all of them. The sample holds some 250,000 clones, 70% to 90% seen once. The specimen sequenced was peripheral blood. Receptor source: a woman between 35 and 50 years old who had recovered from COVID-19.

The chain employs TRBV4-3 and TRBJ1-2; TRBD1 aligns across 9 bases. This CDR3 contains 17 residues. Germline V lookup: CDR1 LGHNA, CDR2 YSLEER. The ends lost 2 bases at V and 2 bases at J; junction bases unmatched: 9. The CDR3 reads CASSQPGGTGRNYGYTF. In DNA, the CDR3 is TGCGCCAGCAGCCAACCAGGGGGGACAGGGAGGAACTATGGCTACACCTTC.

This sequence joins TRBV28 and TRBJ2-3; 14 bases line up with TRBD2. This CDR3 is built from 19 residues. V lost 0 bases, J lost 1 base, and 6 bases stayed unmatched. Per germline, CDR1 MDHEN and CDR2 SYDVKM. Here the CDR3 reads CASSLWLETSGRGTDTQYF. CDR3 sequence (DNA): TGTGCCAGCAGTTTATGGTTGGAGACTAGCGGGAGGGGCACAGATACGCAGTATTTT. The full variable domain, its missing parts supplied by reference TRBV28 and TRBJ2-3, is DVKVTQSSRYLVKRTGEKVFLECVQDMDHENMFWYRQDPGLGLRLIYFSYDVKMKEKGDIPEGYSVSREKKERFSLILESASTNQTSMYLCASSLWLETSGRGTDTQYFGPGTRLTVL.

This chain uses TRBV13 with TRBJ2-5; D is possibly TRBD2 (5 bases). V was clipped by 3 bases and J by 5 bases, with 16 bases between them. The CDR3 consists of 15 residues. The V gene's germline CDR1 is PRHDT and CDR2 FYEKMQ (reference sequence). CDR3 loop: CASSFGGHGRETQYF. CDR3 bases: TGTGCCAGCAGCTTCGGAGGTCACGGGCGGGAGACCCAGTACTTC.

This clone was detected once. The rearrangement links TRBV6-2 or TRBV6-3 to TRBJ1-5; D call uncertain. This CDR3 has 14 residues. V was trimmed by 5 bases and J by 6 bases, leaving 14 bases between them. CDR1 is MNHEY and CDR2 is SVGEGT in the germline V gene. CDR3 protein: CASSPRRGGQPQHF. In DNA form, the CDR3 reads TGTGCCAGCAGTCCCCGCCGTGGCGGTCAGCCCCAGCATTTT.

V and J are TRBV10-3 and TRBJ1-3; D is undetermined. Germline-derived CDR1 and CDR2 are ENHRY and SYGVKD. The CDR3 covers 13 residues. Trimming pared 4 bases from V and 8 bases from J, leaving 12 bases between. This chain's CDR3 is CAISGTGSYTIYF. The CDR3 bases are TGTGCCATCAGTGGCACGGGTAGCTACACCATATATTTT.

The gene calls are TRBV4-1 and TRBJ1-4; 10 bases agree with TRBD1. V shed 3 bases, J shed 8 bases, and the junction held 9 bases outside the gene matches. The germline V gene encodes CDR1 MGHRA and CDR2 YSYEKL. The CDR3 runs to 16 residues. CDR3 loop: CASSHRTGGGGEKLFF. As DNA, the CDR3 is TGCGCCAGCAGCCACAGGACAGGGGGAGGCGGGGAAAAACTGTTTTTT.

In its sample, this clone was seen a few times. The gene calls are TRBV19 and TRBJ1-1, with 7 nucleotides matching TRBD1. V dropped 4 bases and J dropped 1; count of bases not matched to a gene: 6. CDR1 is LNHDA, CDR2 SQIVND, per germline (reference sequence). The CDR3 length is 15 residues. The CDR3 region has the DNA TGTGCCAGTAGTAGCCCCCGACAGGGGAACACTGAAGCTTTCTTT. Translating gives CASSSPRQGNTEAFF.

The rearrangement links TRBV30 to TRBJ2-1; TRBD2 aligns across 11 bases. CDR1 is GTSNPN, CDR2 SVGIG, per germline (reference sequence). The CDR3 extends over 15 amino acids. V trimming: 0 bases; J trimming: 9 bases; junction bases outside the gene matches: 7. The CDR3 DNA is TGTGCCTGGAGTGTTGCTAGCGGGAGGCTTCTTGAGCAGTTCTTC. The encoded protein is CAWSVASGRLLEQFF.

Here the CDR3 DNA reads TGTGCCAGCAGCGCCCTAGCGGGAGCGAGGGAGACCCAGTACTTC. It yields the protein CASSALAGARETQYF. The V call is TRBV9, the J call TRBJ2-5; 10 nucleotides align to TRBD2. This CDR3 is 15 amino acids long. CDR1 SGDLS and CDR2 YYNGEE come from the germline V gene. The trim removed 3 bases at V and 5 bases at J, leaving 7 bases unmatched.

The chain combines TRBV7-2 with TRBJ1-4, with 7 positions matching TRBD1. Germline CDR1 reads SGHTA; CDR2 reads FQGNSA. Trimming removed 4 bases from V and 8 bases from J; junction bases left unmatched: 4. The CDR3 is 13 amino acids. The CDR3 coding sequence is TGTGCCAGCAGCTCCGGACAGGAGGAAAAACTGTTTTTT. Protein: CASSSGQEEKLFF. The full variable domain, with the rest looked up from reference TRBV7-2 and TRBJ1-4, is GAGVSQSPSNKVTEKGKDVELRCDPISGHTALYWYRQSLGQGLEFLIYFQGNSAPDKSGLPSDRFSAERTGGSVSTLTIQRTQQEDSAVYLCASSSGQEEKLFFGSGTQLSVL.